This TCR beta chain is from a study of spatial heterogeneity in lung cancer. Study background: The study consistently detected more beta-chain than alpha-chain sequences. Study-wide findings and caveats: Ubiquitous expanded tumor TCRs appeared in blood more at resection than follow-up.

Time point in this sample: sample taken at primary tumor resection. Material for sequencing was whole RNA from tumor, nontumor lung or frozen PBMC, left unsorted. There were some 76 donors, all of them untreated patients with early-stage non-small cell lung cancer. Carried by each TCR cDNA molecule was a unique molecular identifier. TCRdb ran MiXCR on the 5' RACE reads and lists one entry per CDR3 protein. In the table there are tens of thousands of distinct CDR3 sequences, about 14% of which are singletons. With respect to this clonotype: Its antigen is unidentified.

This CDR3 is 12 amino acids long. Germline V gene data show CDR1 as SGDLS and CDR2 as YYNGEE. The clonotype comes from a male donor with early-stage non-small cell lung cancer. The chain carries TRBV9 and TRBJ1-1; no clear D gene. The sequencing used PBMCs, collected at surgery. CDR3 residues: CVTQQVNTEAFF. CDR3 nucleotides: TGTGTCACTCAACAAGTGAACACTGAAGCTTTCTTT.